This TCR beta chain appears in the sequencing data of a study of blood T cell repertoires in COVID-19. Whole-study context: Some COVID-19 samples were acute and others convalescent; all came from the United States, Italy and Spain. T cells, B-cell-depleted T cells, or PBMCs provided the cDNA or gDNA that served as material.

Original data processing: Amplification of reference gene primers provided the estimated nucleated cell counts. Data came from immunoSEQ multiplex PCR; TCRdb stores just in-frame clones and leaves some out. Clonal size and the V and J genes are those of that table, whereas D and trimming came from the DNA. The sample records over 200,000 clones, approximately 90% being singletons. Individuals drawn from approximately 22 US areas were about 18 to 100 years old. Germline CDR1 and CDR2: SGHRS and YFSETQ. The CDR3 consists of 11 residues. Between the trimmed V and J ends, which lost 5 bases and 6 bases, there was a span of 6 bases.

The genes are TRBV5-1 and TRBJ2-1; the D gene is possibly TRBD1 (6 bases). Specimen: PBMCs or T cells enriched from blood (not recorded which). This receptor was obtained from a man aged 25-45 years who had recovered from COVID-19. The CDR3 DNA sequence: TGCGCCAGCAGGGACAGCAATGAGCAGTTCTTC. This sequence encodes CASRDSNEQFF.